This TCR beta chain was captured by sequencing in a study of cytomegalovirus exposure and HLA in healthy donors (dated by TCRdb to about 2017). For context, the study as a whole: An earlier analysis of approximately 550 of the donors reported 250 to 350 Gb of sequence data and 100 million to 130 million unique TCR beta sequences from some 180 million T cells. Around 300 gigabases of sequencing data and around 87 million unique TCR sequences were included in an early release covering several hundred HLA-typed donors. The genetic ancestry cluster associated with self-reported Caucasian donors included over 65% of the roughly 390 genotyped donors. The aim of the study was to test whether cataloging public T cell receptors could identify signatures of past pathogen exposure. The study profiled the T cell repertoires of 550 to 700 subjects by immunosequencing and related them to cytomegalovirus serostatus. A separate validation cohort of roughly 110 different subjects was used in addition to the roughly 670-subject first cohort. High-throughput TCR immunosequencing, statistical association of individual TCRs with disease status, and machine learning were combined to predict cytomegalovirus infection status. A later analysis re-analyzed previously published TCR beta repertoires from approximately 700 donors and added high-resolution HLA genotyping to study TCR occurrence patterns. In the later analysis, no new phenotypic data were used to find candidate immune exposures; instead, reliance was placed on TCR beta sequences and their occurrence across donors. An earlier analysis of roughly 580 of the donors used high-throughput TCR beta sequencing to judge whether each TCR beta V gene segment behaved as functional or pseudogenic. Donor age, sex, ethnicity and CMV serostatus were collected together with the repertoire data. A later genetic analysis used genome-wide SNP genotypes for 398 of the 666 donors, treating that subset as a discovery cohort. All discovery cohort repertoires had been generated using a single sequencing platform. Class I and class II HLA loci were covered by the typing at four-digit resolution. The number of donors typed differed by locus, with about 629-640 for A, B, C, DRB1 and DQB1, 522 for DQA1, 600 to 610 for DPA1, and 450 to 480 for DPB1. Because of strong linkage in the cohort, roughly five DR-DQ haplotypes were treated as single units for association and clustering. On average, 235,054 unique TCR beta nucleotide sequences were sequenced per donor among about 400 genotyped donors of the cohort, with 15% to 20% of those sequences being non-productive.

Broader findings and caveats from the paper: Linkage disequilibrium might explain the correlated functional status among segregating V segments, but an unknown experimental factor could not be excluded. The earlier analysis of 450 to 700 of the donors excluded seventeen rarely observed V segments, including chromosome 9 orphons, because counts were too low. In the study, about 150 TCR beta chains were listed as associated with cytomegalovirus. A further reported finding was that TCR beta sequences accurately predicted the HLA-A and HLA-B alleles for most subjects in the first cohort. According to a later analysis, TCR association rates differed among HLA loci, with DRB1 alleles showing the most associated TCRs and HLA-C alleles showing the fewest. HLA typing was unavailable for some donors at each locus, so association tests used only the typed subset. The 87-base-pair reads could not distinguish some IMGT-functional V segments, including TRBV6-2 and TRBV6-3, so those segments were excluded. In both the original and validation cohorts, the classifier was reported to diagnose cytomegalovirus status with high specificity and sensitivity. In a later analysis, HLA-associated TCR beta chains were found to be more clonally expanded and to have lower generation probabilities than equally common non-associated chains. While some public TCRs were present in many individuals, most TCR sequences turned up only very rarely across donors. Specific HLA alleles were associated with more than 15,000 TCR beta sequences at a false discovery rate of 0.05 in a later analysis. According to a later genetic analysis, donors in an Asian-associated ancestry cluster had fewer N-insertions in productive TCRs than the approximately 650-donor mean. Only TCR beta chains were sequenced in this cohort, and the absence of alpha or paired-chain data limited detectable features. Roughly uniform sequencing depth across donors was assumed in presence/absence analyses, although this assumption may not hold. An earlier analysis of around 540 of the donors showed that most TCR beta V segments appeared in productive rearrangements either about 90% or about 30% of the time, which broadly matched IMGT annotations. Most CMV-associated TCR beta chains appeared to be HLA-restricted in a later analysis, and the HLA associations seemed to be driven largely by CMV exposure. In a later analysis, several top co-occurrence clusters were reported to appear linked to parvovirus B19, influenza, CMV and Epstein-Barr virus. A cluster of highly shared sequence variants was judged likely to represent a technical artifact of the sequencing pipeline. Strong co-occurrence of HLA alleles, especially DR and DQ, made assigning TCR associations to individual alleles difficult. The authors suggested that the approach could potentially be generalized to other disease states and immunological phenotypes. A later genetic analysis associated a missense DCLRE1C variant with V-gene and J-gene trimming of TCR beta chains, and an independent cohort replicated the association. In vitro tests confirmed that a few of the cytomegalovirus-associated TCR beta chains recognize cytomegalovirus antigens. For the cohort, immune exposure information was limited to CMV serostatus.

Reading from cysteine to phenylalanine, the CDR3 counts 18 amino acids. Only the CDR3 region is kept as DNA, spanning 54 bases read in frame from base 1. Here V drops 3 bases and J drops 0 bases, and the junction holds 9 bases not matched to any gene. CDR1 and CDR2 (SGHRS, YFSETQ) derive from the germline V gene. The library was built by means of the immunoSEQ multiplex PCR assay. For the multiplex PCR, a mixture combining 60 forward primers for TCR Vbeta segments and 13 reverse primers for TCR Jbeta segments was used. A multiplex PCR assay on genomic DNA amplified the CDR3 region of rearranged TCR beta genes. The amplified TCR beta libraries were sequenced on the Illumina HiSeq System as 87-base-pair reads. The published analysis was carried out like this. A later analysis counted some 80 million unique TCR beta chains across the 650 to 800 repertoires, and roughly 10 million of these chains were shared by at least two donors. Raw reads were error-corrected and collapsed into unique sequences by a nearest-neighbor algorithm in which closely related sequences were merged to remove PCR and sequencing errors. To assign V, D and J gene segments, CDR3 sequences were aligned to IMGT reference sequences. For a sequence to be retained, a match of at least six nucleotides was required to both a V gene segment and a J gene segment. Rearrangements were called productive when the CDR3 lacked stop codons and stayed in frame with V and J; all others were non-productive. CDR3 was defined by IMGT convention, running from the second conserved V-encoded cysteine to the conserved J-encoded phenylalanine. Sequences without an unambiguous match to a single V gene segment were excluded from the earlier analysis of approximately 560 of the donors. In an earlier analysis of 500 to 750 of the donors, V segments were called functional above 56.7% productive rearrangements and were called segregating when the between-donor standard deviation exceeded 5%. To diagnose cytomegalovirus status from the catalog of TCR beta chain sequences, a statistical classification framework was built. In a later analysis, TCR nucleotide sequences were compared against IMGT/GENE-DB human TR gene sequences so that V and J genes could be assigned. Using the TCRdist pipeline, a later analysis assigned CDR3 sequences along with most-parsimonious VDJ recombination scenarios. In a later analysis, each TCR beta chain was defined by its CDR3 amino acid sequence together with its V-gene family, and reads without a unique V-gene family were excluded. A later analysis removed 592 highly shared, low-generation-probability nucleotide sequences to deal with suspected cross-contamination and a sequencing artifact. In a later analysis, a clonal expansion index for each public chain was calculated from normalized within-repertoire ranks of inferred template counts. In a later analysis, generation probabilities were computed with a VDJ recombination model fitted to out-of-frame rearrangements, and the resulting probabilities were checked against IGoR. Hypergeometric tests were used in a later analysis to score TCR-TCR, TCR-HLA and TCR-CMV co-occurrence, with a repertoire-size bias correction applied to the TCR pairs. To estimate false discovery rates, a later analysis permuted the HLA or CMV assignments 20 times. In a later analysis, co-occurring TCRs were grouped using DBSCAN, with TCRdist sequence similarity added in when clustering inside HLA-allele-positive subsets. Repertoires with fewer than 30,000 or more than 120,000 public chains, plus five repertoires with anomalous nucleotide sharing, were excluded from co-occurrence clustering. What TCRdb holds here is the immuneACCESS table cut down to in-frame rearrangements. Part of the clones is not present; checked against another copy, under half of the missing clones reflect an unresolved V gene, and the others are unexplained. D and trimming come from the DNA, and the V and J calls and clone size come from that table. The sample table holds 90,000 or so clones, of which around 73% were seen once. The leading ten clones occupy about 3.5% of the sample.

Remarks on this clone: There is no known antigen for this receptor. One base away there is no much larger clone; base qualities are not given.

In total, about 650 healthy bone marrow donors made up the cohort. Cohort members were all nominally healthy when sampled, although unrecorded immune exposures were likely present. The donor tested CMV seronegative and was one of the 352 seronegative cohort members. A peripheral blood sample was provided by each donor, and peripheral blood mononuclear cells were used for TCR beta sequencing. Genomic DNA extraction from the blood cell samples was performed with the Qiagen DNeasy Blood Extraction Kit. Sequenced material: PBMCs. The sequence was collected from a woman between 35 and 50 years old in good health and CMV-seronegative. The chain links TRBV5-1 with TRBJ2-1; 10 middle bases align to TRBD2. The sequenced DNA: TGCGCCAGCAGCTATGGAGCCGGACTAGCGGACTCCTACAATGAGCAGTTCTTC. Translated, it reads CASSYGAGLADSYNEQFF. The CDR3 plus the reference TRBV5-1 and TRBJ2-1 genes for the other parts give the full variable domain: KAGVTQTPRYLIKTRGQQVTLSCSPISGHRSVSWYQQTPGQGLQFLFEYFSETQRNKGNFPGRFSGRQFSNSRSEMNVSTLELGDSALYLCASSYGAGLADSYNEQFFGPGTRLTVL.